The sample holds a few counts of the clone carrying this T cell receptor beta chain. Its specificity is unknown. This entry comes from a study of somatic mutations in cytotoxic T cells in rheumatoid arthritis. Study outcomes and limitations: Statistically, CD8+ T-cell clonality was not significantly distinct between individuals with rheumatoid arthritis and age-matched healthy controls. More than 20% of CD8+ cells belonged to the largest clone in 8 of 65 patients.

This CDR3 is built from 15 residues. Germline CDR1 is SGDLS and CDR2 is YYNGEE. Trimming shortened V by 0 bases and J by 6 bases, and 15 bases separated the two germline ends. Magnetic beads with positive selection isolated CD4+ and CD8+ fractions, whose purity was verified by flow cytometry. In the original workflow: The authors compared patient CD8+ clones larger than 1% against published virus-specific TCRB sequences. Only a few of these clones matched. Here immunoSEQ multiplex PCR was the method, and the copy in TCRdb shows in-frame clones only, minus some. V, J and clone size are taken as reported in that table, and D and trimming were inferred from the DNA itself. Of roughly 18,000 clones in the sample, about 80% were seen once.

The receptor was isolated from an adult with rheumatoid arthritis. Sequencing used CD8+ T cells sorted from blood. The gene calls are TRBV9 and TRBJ1-2; a possible D gene is TRBD1 (5 bases). As DNA, the CDR3 is TGTGCCAGCAGCGTAGACGGGTCCGGGACGAATGGCTACACCTTC. Protein: CASSVDGSGTNGYTF.